Following are 24 T cell receptor beta chains from one sample sequenced in a study of regulatory T cells in long-lasting Graves disease. Researchers made TCR beta libraries by using iRepertoire HTBI primers and running Arm-PCR on CDR3 regions. TCRdb analysed the multiplex PCR reads with MiXCR anew, one entry per CDR3 protein. The sample has around 480,000 distinct CDR3 sequences, about 15% seen once; the top ten hold roughly 25%. The time point: newly diagnosed GD, antithyroid drugs for less than 3 months. Following extraction of RNA from PBMCs, that RNA was used to make the TCR library. Separately, the same data were catalogued under a study of T cells in Graves' hyperthyroidism and ophthalmopathy.

The material sequenced was peripheral blood mononuclear cells (PBMCs), taken at new diagnosis, from a patient treated with antithyroid drugs. The receptors were gathered from a woman aged 35-65 years with Graves disease.

The chain combines TRBV4-1 with TRBJ1-2, with D tentatively TRBD1 (5 bases). V was shortened by 1 base and J by 7 bases, with 13 bases between the two germline ends. The CDR3 loop spans 14 amino acids. Per the germline V gene, CDR1 is MGHRA and CDR2 is YSYEKL. The CDR3 spells CASSQGRGDGGYTF. CDR3 coding DNA: TGCGCCAGCAGCCAAGGTCGAGGGGATGGTGGCTACACCTTC.

The table lists this clonotype with many counts. The rearrangement uses TRBV30 and TRBJ1-2; TRBD1 might be the D (5 bases). Trimming removed 2 bases from V and 1 base from J, with 8 bases in between. Germline CDR1 is GTSNPN and CDR2 is SVGIG (reference sequence). This CDR3 comprises 13 residues. CDR3 region: CAWSRGDNYGYTF. The CDR3 DNA follows: TGTGCCTGGAGTAGAGGGGATAACTATGGCTACACCTTC.

This clonotype was seen ten or more times. The chain recombines TRBV20-1 with TRBJ2-1; D call uncertain. V was cut by 0 bases and J by 10 bases, with 16 bases left in between. Per the germline V gene, CDR1 is DFQATT and CDR2 is SNEGSKA (reference sequence). The CDR3 has 14 amino acids. In DNA form, the CDR3 reads TGCAGTGCTAGAGAAGACGGTCCCGACGGGGAGCAGTTCTTC. Encoded protein: CSAREDGPDGEQFF.

This clonotype was found many times. The chain uses TRBV5-1 and TRBJ1-2; TRBD1 aligns across 8 bases. The CDR3 contains 15 residues. Germline lookup yields CDR1 SGHRS and CDR2 YFSETQ. V was clipped by 3 bases and J by 4 bases; unmatched bases: 8. CDR3 sequence reads: CASSSRGQAGYGYTF. DNA for the CDR3: TGCGCCAGCAGCTCCAGGGGACAGGCCGGCTATGGCTACACCTTC.

This clonotype was counted ten times or more. This sequence joins TRBV2 and TRBJ2-1, with D hard to call. The germline V and J ends were trimmed by 2 bases and 3 bases, with 11 bases remaining between them. This CDR3 comprises 15 residues. Germline V gives CDR1 SNHLY, CDR2 FYNNEI. In DNA, the CDR3 is TGTGCCAGCAGTGAAAATGGTGCAGTCTACAATGAGCAGTTCTTC. This translates into CASSENGAVYNEQFF.

This clonotype was detected many times. The chain carries TRBV6-2 or TRBV6-3 and TRBJ2-7; 11 nucleotides line up with TRBD1. Trimming at V came to 6 bases and at J to 6 bases, leaving 4 bases not matched to a gene. Germline CDR1 is MNHEY and CDR2 is SVGEGT. The CDR3 contains 13 residues. The CDR3 loop reads CASRSGQGGEQYF. CDR3 nucleotides: TGTGCCAGCAGATCGGGACAGGGGGGCGAGCAGTACTTC.

Many counts were recorded for this clonotype. The rearrangement joins TRBV30 to TRBJ1-2; D is undetermined. Germline V gives CDR1 GTSNPN, CDR2 SVGIG (reference sequence). V lost 2 bases, J lost 6 bases, and 13 bases lay in between. The CDR3 covers 13 residues. This CDR3 reads CAWSISTRDGYTF. The CDR3 DNA reads TGTGCCTGGAGTATCTCGACGAGAGATGGCTACACCTTC. Full variable domain (rest looked up from reference TRBV30 and TRBJ1-2): SQTIHQWPATLVQPVGSPLSLECTVEGTSNPNLYWYRQAAGRGLQLLFYSVGIGQISSEVPQNLSASRPQDRQFILSSKKLLLSDSGFYLCAWSISTRDGYTFGSGTRLTVV.

This clonotype was counted ten times or more. This chain joins TRBV7-3 and TRBJ2-1, with 10 bases matching TRBD1. Per germline, CDR1 SGHTA and CDR2 FQGTGA. V shed 4 bases, J shed 4 bases, and the junction held 4 bases outside the gene matches. The CDR3 spans 15 residues. CDR3 nucleotide sequence: TGTGCCAGCAGCTGGGGGACAGGGGAATACAATGAGCAGTTCTTC. Amino acid sequence: CASSWGTGEYNEQFF. The variable domain in full, with the rest retrieved from reference TRBV7-3 and TRBJ2-1, is GAGVSQTPSNKVTEKGKYVELRCDPISGHTALYWYRQSLGQGPEFLIYFQGTGAADDSGLPNDRFFAVRPEGSVSTLKIQRTERGDSAVYLCASSWGTGEYNEQFFGPGTRLTVL.

This chain joins TRBV27 and TRBJ2-4; D not certain. This CDR3 has 18 residues. From germline, CDR1 is MNHEY and CDR2 SMNVEV (reference sequence). Trimming took 0 bases from V and 3 from J, leaving 18 bases between them. CDR3 bases: TGTGCCAGCAGTTTATCGTCCGGTTGGGGATCGGACAAAAACATTCAGTACTTC. Its translation is CASSLSSGWGSDKNIQYF.

The chain employs TRBV5-1 and TRBJ2-5; TRBD2 matches at 11 bases. The CDR3 sequence is 15 residues long. V trimming: 4 bases; J trimming: 4 bases; junction bases outside the gene matches: 6. Germline loops: CDR1 SGHRS, CDR2 YFSETQ. Here the CDR3 DNA reads TGCGCCAGCAGCGTGACTAGCGGGGAGACAGAGACCCAGTACTTC. Translation: CASSVTSGETETQYF.

This clonotype was picked up many times. This chain links TRBV7-9 with TRBJ2-3; TRBD1 or TRBD2 may be the D gene (5 bases each). CDR1 and CDR2 (germline): SEHNR, FQNEAQ (reference sequence). V was shortened by 5 bases and J by 3 bases, with 6 bases between the two germline ends. This CDR3 region has 12 residues. CDR3 DNA sequence: TGTGCCAGCAGCGGGGGAACAGATACGCAGTATTTT. Encoded protein: CASSGGTDTQYF.

This chain connects TRBV28 to TRBJ1-5; the match to TRBD1 covers 9 bases. V lost 4 bases, J lost 0 bases, and 10 bases stayed unmatched. The CDR3 length is 18 residues. Germline V gene sequence: CDR1 MDHEN, CDR2 SYDVKM. CDR3 sequence (DNA): TGTGCCAGCAGTTCCTCAGCCGGGACAGGGCATAGCAATCAGCCCCAGCATTTT. It specifies CASSSSAGTGHSNQPQHF.

This clonotype was recorded many times. The V call is TRBV20-1, the J call TRBJ2-1, with D perhaps TRBD1 (6 bases). The germline gives CDR1 DFQATT, CDR2 SNEGSKA (reference sequence). V was shortened by 5 bases and J by 0 bases, with 11 bases between the two germline ends. The length of the CDR3 is 14 residues. The CDR3 reads CSAHEDSSYNEQFF. DNA of the CDR3: TGCAGTGCTCACGAGGACAGCTCCTACAATGAGCAGTTCTTC.

A few counts support this clonotype. The junction departs from the called germline gene at one end, perhaps through a read error. The rearrangement uses TRBV29-1 and TRBJ2-4, with a tentative D call TRBD2 (5 bases). The CDR3 has 14 residues. Germline lookup yields CDR1 SQVTM and CDR2 ANQGSEA. CDR3: CSVVGSGLENIQYF. Written as DNA, the CDR3 is TGCAGCGTTGTAGGCAGCGGACTTGAAAACATCCAGTACTTC. The full variable domain, its missing parts supplied by reference TRBV29-1 and TRBJ2-4, is SAVISQKPSRDICQRGTSLTIQCQVDSQVTMMFWYRQQPGQSLTLIATANQGSEATYESGFVIDKFPISRPNLTFSTLTVSNMSPEDSSIYLCSVVGSGLENIQYFGAGTRLSVL.

This CDR3 reads CASSSRDIVTQYF. The CDR3 DNA follows: TGTGCCAGCAGTTCCCGAGACATTGTAACGCAGTATTTT. The chain carries TRBV28 and TRBJ2-3; unclear D gene. Germline V gene lookup returns CDR1 MDHEN and CDR2 SYDVKM. This CDR3 has 13 residues. V was shortened by 4 bases and J by 9 bases, with 14 bases between the two germline ends.

The table lists this clonotype with a few counts. The genes are TRBV5-1 and TRBJ2-2; 7 bases fit TRBD1. This CDR3 is built from 16 residues. CDR1 and CDR2 (germline): SGHRS, YFSETQ. After removal of 0 bases from V and 4 bases from J, the junction contained 6 bases not matched to a gene. The CDR3 sequence is CASSLGAGGPTGELFF. In DNA, the CDR3 is TGCGCCAGCAGCTTGGGAGCAGGGGGTCCCACCGGGGAGCTGTTTTTT.

Worth noting for this clonotype: Given a much more abundant clone one base away, this may be a read error. The V call is TRBV12-3 or TRBV12-4, the J call TRBJ2-7, with D perhaps TRBD1 or TRBD2 (5 bases each). The V and J ends lost 0 bases and 0 bases respectively, with 9 bases between them. The CDR3 is 15 residues long. CDR3 coding DNA: TGTGCCAGCAGTTTAGCGGATGGGGGCTCCTACGAGCAGTACTTC. Residues: CASSLADGGSYEQYF.

This clonotype was counted ten times or more. The chain couples TRBV30 to TRBJ1-1; possibly TRBD1 for D (5 bases). The CDR3 runs 14 residues. Germline V gives CDR1 GTSNPN, CDR2 SVGIG (reference sequence). Trimming took 2 bases from V and 3 from J, leaving 13 bases between them. CDR3 nucleotide sequence: TGTGCCTGGAGTCGGGGGGTAGGGGACACTGAAGCTTTCTTT. It encodes CAWSRGVGDTEAFF.

Ten or more counts support this clonotype. The rearrangement uses TRBV3-1 and TRBJ1-6; no clear D. V gave up 1 base and J gave up 7 bases, with 2 bases separating them. The CDR3 totals 12 residues. Germline-derived CDR1 and CDR2 are LGHDT and YNNKEL (reference sequence). This CDR3 reads CASSQGNSPLHF. CDR3 sequence (DNA): TGTGCCAGCAGCCAAGGGAATTCACCCCTCCACTTT.

The rearrangement joins TRBV5-1 to TRBJ1-1, with TRBD1 as a possible D gene (5 bases). Germline-derived CDR1 and CDR2 are SGHRS and YFSETQ. Trimming pared 6 bases from V and 0 bases from J, leaving 9 bases between. The CDR3 has 13 residues. CDR3 DNA: TGCGCCAGCATGGGGGGTTTGAACACTGAAGCTTTCTTT. This codes for CASMGGLNTEAFF.

The V gene is TRBV5-6, the J gene TRBJ2-3; tentatively, D is TRBD2 (5 bases). This CDR3 comprises 15 residues. The germline V gene has CDR1 SGHDT and CDR2 YYEEEE. Trimming stripped 0 bases from V and 3 bases from J, with 11 bases between. The CDR3 spells CASSLDLAGTDTQYF. The CDR3 coding sequence is TGTGCCAGCAGCTTGGATCTAGCTGGGACAGATACGCAGTATTTT.

This clonotype was seen at least ten times. The gene calls are TRBV3-1 and TRBJ1-5; D unresolved. The ends were cut back, 4 bases at V and 7 bases at J, with 11 bases in the middle. This CDR3 has 13 amino acids. Germline CDR1 LGHDT, CDR2 YNNKEL (reference sequence). CDR3 sequence (DNA): TGTGCCAGCAGCCTACACCAGGAGCAGCCCCAGCATTTT. Protein sequence: CASSLHQEQPQHF.

This clonotype was observed many times. The chain joins TRBV6-1 to TRBJ2-1, with D maybe TRBD2 (6 bases). V lost 5 bases to trimming and J lost 3 bases, with 11 bases between them. There are 14 residues in the CDR3. Germline CDR1 and CDR2: MNHNS and SASEGT. In nucleotides, the CDR3 is TGTGCCAGCAGTAGCAGGGAGGTCTACAATGAGCAGTTCTTC. It translates to CASSSREVYNEQFF.

Only one count was recorded for this clonotype. This chain links TRBV4-1 with TRBJ1-2; TRBD1 might be the D (6 bases). The CDR3 loop spans 17 amino acids. Trimming cost V 7 bases and J 3 bases, with 24 bases left between them. The V gene's germline CDR1 is MGHRA and CDR2 YSYEKL. The CDR3 nucleotides read TGCGCCAGCACCCCGACCCCAGGGGCCCGGACAGACTATGGCTACACCTTC. The encoded protein is CASTPTPGARTDYGYTF.